The 30 T cell receptor beta chains presented below share a single source sample, sequenced in a study of graft-versus-host responses after intestinal transplantation (dated by TCRdb to the early 2020s). For these TCRs, the target antigens are not known. Taken with the paper, the label for time point translates to: cells obtained before transplantation from donor or recipient. To prepare the library, the immunoSEQ multiplex PCR assay was applied. TCRdb stores this immuneACCESS table with in-frame sequences only. Part of the clones is absent; in the studies checked, under half of the shortfall reflects unresolved V genes, and no reason is known for the rest. The sample data list under 130,000 clones, and 80% to 95% of these were observed just once. Less than 1.5% of the sample lies in the top ten. The sequencing used unstimulated CD8+ T cells sorted from spleen or lymph node cells, collected before intestinal transplant. The source is a human donor who received an intestinal transplant.

The chain links TRBV5-1 to TRBJ1-1, with TRBD1 as a possible D gene (5 bases). V was shortened by 3 bases and J by 5 bases, with 17 bases between the two germline ends. CDR3 length: 15 residues. CDR1 and CDR2 (germline): SGHRS, YFSETQ. The CDR3 protein is CASSWVSGTKTEAFF. The CDR3 region has the DNA TGCGCCAGCAGCTGGGTGTCCGGGACCAAAACTGAAGCTTTCTTT.

The V and J genes are TRBV2 and TRBJ2-3; 9 bases align to TRBD2. This CDR3 is built from 17 residues. CDR1 and CDR2 (germline): SNHLY, FYNNEI. Losses at the gene ends were 0 bases for V and 2 bases for J; bases not matched to a gene: 6. CDR3 nucleotides: TGTGCCAGCAGTGAAGCGGAGCGGGGGGACTACACAGATACGCAGTATTTT. Its protein product is CASSEAERGDYTDTQYF. Filled out from reference TRBV2 and TRBJ2-3, the complete variable domain reads EPEVTQTPSHQVTQMGQEVILRCVPISNHLYFYWYRQILGQKVEFLVSFYNNEISEKSEIFDDQFSVERPDGSNFTLKIRSTKLEDSAMYFCASSEAERGDYTDTQYFGPGTRLTVL.

This clone was detected once. V usage is TRBV5-1 and J usage is TRBJ2-3; D is perhaps TRBD1 (6 bases). V was clipped by 1 base and J by 2 bases, with 11 bases between them. The CDR3 sequence is 15 residues long. CDR1 is SGHRS and CDR2 is YFSETQ in the germline V gene. CDR3 sequence (DNA): TGCGCCAGCAGCTTGTCGGACAGAGACACAGATACGCAGTATTTT. Translation: CASSLSDRDTDTQYF. The whole variable domain, filled in from reference TRBV5-1 and TRBJ2-3, reads KAGVTQTPRYLIKTRGQQVTLSCSPISGHRSVSWYQQTPGQGLQFLFEYFSETQRNKGNFPGRFSGRQFSNSRSEMNVSTLELGDSALYLCASSLSDRDTDTQYFGPGTRLTVL.

The V and J genes are TRBV7-2 and TRBJ2-7, with 7 bases fitting TRBD2. Trimming took 5 bases from V and 3 from J; bases not matched to a gene: 7. The CDR3 extends over 14 amino acids. Per the germline V gene, CDR1 is SGHTA and CDR2 is FQGNSA. The CDR3 DNA follows: TGTGCCAGCAGCAAAAGCGGGGAACTCTACGAGCAGTACTTC. Residues: CASSKSGELYEQYF.

The CDR3, as DNA: TGTGCCAGCAGCCGGACAGGGCCCTACGAGCAGTACTTC. Its translation is CASSRTGPYEQYF. The rearrangement uses TRBV6-5 and TRBJ2-7; TRBD1 aligns across 8 bases. With 6 bases clipped from V and 2 bases from J, the junction kept 3 bases outside the gene matches. Germline V lookup: CDR1 MNHEY, CDR2 SVGAGI. The CDR3 spans 13 residues.

This clone was observed a handful of times. This chain joins TRBV5-1 and TRBJ1-2, with 10 bases identical to TRBD1. The ends lost 0 bases at V and 11 bases at J; junction bases unmatched: 4. Per germline, CDR1 SGHRS and CDR2 YFSETQ. The CDR3 totals 13 residues. CDR3 residues: CASSLEGQGSYTF. CDR3 DNA sequence: TGCGCCAGCAGCTTGGAGGGACAGGGGTCTTACACCTTC.

The rearrangement uses TRBV2 and TRBJ2-5, with 8 bases lining up with TRBD2. Germline-derived CDR1 and CDR2 are SNHLY and FYNNEI. The trim removed 6 bases at V and 3 bases at J, leaving 9 bases unmatched. CDR3 length: 15 amino acids. CDR3: CASRETETSEETQYF. Here the CDR3 DNA reads TGTGCCAGCAGGGAAACTGAGACTAGCGAAGAGACCCAGTACTTC.

V and J are TRBV4-1 and TRBJ1-3; TRBD1 is a possible D gene (6 bases). Looked up from germline, CDR1 is MGHRA and CDR2 is YSYEKL. Deletions cut 0 bases from V and 3 bases from J, with 15 bases between. The CDR3 is made up of 17 amino acids. CDR3 nucleotide sequence: TGCGCCAGCAGCCAAGAATACCCCAGGGGAGGTGGAAACACCATATATTTT. Protein product: CASSQEYPRGGGNTIYF.

The chain joins TRBV7-8 to TRBJ1-1; no definite D call. The CDR3 has 14 amino acids. CDR1 and CDR2 (germline): SGHVS, FQNEAQ. Trimming cost V 0 bases and J 0 bases, with 5 bases left between them. CDR3 coding DNA: TGTGCCAGCAGCTTAGCACAGATGAACACTGAAGCTTTCTTT. Encoded protein: CASSLAQMNTEAFF.

The rearrangement joins TRBV4-2 to TRBJ2-5, with 11 bases matching TRBD1. Germline V gene lookup returns CDR1 LGHNA and CDR2 YNFKEQ. V shed 3 bases and J 1 base; nucleotides not matched to a gene: 4. The CDR3 extends over 16 amino acids. Here the CDR3 DNA reads TGTGCCAGCAGCCAGGGACAGGGGGTCCTCCAAGAGACCCAGTACTTC. It yields the protein CASSQGQGVLQETQYF.

The CDR3 nucleotides are TGCGCCAGCAGCCAGGGACTCGGGACTGAAGCTTTCTTT. This sequence encodes CASSQGLGTEAFF. This sequence joins TRBV10-1 and TRBJ1-1; tentatively, D is TRBD1 (5 bases). The CDR3 extends over 13 amino acids. Trimming removed 6 bases at V and 5 bases at J, with 13 bases between. Germline lookup yields CDR1 WNHNN and CDR2 SYGVQD (reference sequence).

V usage is TRBV2 and J usage is TRBJ2-3, with 7 bases matching TRBD2. The CDR3 is made up of 16 amino acids. From germline, CDR1 is SNHLY and CDR2 FYNNEI. The junction had 7 bases not matched to a gene; V was cut back by 2 bases and J by 2 bases. The DNA for the CDR3 is TGTGCCAGCAGTGAATGGCTAGCGGCTTACACAGATACGCAGTATTTT. This sequence encodes CASSEWLAAYTDTQYF.

The chain combines TRBV5-1 with TRBJ1-3; 7 nucleotides agree with TRBD1. The V gene's germline CDR1 is SGHRS and CDR2 YFSETQ. The CDR3 is made up of 18 amino acids. J lost 1 base, V lost 4 bases, and 14 bases had no gene match. CDR3 in amino acids: CASSIRDRADTSGNTIYF. Here the CDR3 DNA reads TGCGCCAGCAGCATCCGGGACAGAGCCGATACTTCTGGAAACACCATATATTTT.

The gene calls are TRBV4-1 and TRBJ2-2; 7 nucleotides match TRBD1. Trimming at V came to 6 bases and at J to 0 bases, leaving 4 bases not matched to a gene. Germline V lookup: CDR1 MGHRA, CDR2 YSYEKL. The CDR3 spans 15 residues. CDR3 in amino acids: CASRLGGPNTGELFF. CDR3 in DNA: TGCGCCAGCAGACTAGGGGGCCCGAACACCGGGGAGCTGTTTTTT.

This chain connects TRBV11-1 to TRBJ2-7, with 10 bases that match TRBD1. Germline assignment: CDR1 SGHAT and CDR2 FQDESV (reference sequence). The V and J ends lost 2 bases and 4 bases, in that order; junction bases with no gene match: 8. CDR3 length: 16 amino acids. The CDR3 is CASSLNQGTGAYEQYF. For the CDR3, the DNA is TGTGCCAGCAGCTTAAATCAAGGGACAGGGGCGTACGAGCAGTACTTC.

The chain employs TRBV21-1 and TRBJ2-7; the table's D call, TRBD2, was not checked against the DNA. TRBV21-1 is flagged as a pseudogene. The CDR3 consists of 17 residues. CDR3 in amino acids: CASIQLGRRELMDEQYF. In DNA, the CDR3 is TGTGCCAGCATCCAACTAGGGAGGCGGGAACTCATGGACGAGCAGTACTTC.

The genes are TRBV5-1 and TRBJ2-3; no firm D call. V was clipped by 0 bases and J by 10 bases, with 9 bases between them. Germline lookup yields CDR1 SGHRS and CDR2 YFSETQ. The CDR3 totals 12 residues. The CDR3 DNA sequence: TGCGCCAGCAGCTTGGCCGAGGAGTCGCAGTATTTT. Its translation is CASSLAEESQYF. The full variable domain, rest sourced from reference TRBV5-1 and TRBJ2-3, is KAGVTQTPRYLIKTRGQQVTLSCSPISGHRSVSWYQQTPGQGLQFLFEYFSETQRNKGNFPGRFSGRQFSNSRSEMNVSTLELGDSALYLCASSLAEESQYFGPGTRLTVL.

This clone appeared once. The V gene is TRBV14, the J gene TRBJ1-2, with D maybe TRBD1 (6 bases). CDR1 is SGHDN and CDR2 is FVKESK in the germline V gene. This CDR3 is 13 amino acids long. V was pared by 2 bases and J by 7 bases, with 11 bases between. CDR3 region: CASSQWTVGGYTF. CDR3 sequence (DNA): TGTGCCAGCAGCCAATGGACAGTCGGTGGCTACACCTTC.

The genes are TRBV27 and TRBJ2-1; D is undetermined. CDR3 size: 15 residues. V lost 0 bases and J lost 5, with 11 bases in between. Germline CDR1 MNHEY, CDR2 SMNVEV (reference sequence). The CDR3 DNA is TGTGCCAGCAGTTTATCGGGCCCCCTTAACAATGAGCAGTTCTTC. It is translated as CASSLSGPLNNEQFF.

This rearrangement joins TRBV18 to TRBJ2-3; 12 nucleotides line up with TRBD1. The CDR3 contains 15 residues. With V trimmed by 5 bases and J by 6 bases, 6 bases remained unmatched. Germline assignment: CDR1 KGHSH and CDR2 LQKENI. The CDR3 protein is CASSERDRGPDTQYF. DNA of the CDR3: TGTGCCAGCTCAGAACGGGACAGGGGGCCCGATACGCAGTATTTT.

The chain has TRBV2 and TRBJ1-1; D perhaps matches TRBD1 (6 bases). The CDR3 spans 13 residues. Per germline, CDR1 SNHLY and CDR2 FYNNEI. Trimming took 9 bases from V and 6 from J, leaving 17 bases between them. CDR3 sequence reads: CARGGVEGPEAFF. CDR3 nucleotide sequence: TGTGCCAGAGGGGGGGTCGAGGGGCCTGAAGCTTTCTTT.

The J gene is TRBJ2-3, the V gene TRBV7-9, with D perhaps TRBD2 (6 bases). V lost 5 bases, J lost 2 bases, and 17 bases lay in between. CDR3 length: 16 amino acids. The germline V gene encodes CDR1 SEHNR and CDR2 FQNEAQ (reference sequence). The CDR3 DNA follows: TGTGCCAGCAGCCCCCGGAGGGGACCTCACACAGATACGCAGTATTTT. Protein product: CASSPRRGPHTDTQYF.

V usage is TRBV6-6 and J usage is TRBJ1-5, with D uncertain. The V gene lost 0 bases and the J gene lost 2 bases, with 11 bases spanning the gap. This CDR3 has 16 residues. The germline V gene encodes CDR1 MNHNY and CDR2 SVGAGI (reference sequence). The CDR3 nucleotides read TGTGCCAGCAGTTACTCACTAGGAAGGGGCAATCAGCCCCAGCATTTT. Translating gives CASSYSLGRGNQPQHF.

V and J are TRBV2 and TRBJ2-2, with 12 bases aligning to TRBD1. Per germline, CDR1 SNHLY and CDR2 FYNNEI. V was clipped by 6 bases and J by 8 bases; unmatched bases: 10. The CDR3 is 16 amino acids. The CDR3 spells CASSARDRGLGGELFF. The CDR3, as DNA: TGTGCCAGCAGCGCCAGGGACAGGGGGCTTGGAGGGGAGCTGTTTTTT.

This chain joins TRBV2 and TRBJ1-3, with D possibly matching TRBD1 (6 bases). Germline loops: CDR1 SNHLY, CDR2 FYNNEI. The V and J ends lost 9 bases and 4 bases respectively, with 13 bases between them. This CDR3 spans 13 amino acids. CDR3 nucleotides: TGTGCCAGGCGAACAGGGAACGGAAACACCATATATTTT. This gives the protein CARRTGNGNTIYF.

The V and J genes are TRBV6-5 and TRBJ2-1, with TRBD2 matching over 9 bases. V dropped 6 bases and J dropped 6; count of bases not matched to a gene: 6. Germline CDR1 MNHEY, CDR2 SVGAGI. The CDR3 loop spans 14 amino acids. CDR3 nucleotides: TGTGCCAGCAGGAGCGGGGGGACATTCAATGAGCAGTTCTTC. Protein product: CASRSGGTFNEQFF.

This chain links TRBV9 with TRBJ1-1; possible D gene TRBD1, 5 bases. Germline assignment: CDR1 SGDLS and CDR2 YYNGEE. The CDR3 length is 17 residues. The V and J ends lost 0 bases and 0 bases respectively, with 15 bases between them. In DNA, the CDR3 is TGTGCCAGCAGCGTAGTTTATGAGGGGCGCCTGAACACTGAAGCTTTCTTT. It codes for CASSVVYEGRLNTEAFF.

This sequence joins TRBV6-1 and TRBJ2-7, with D possibly matching TRBD1 (6 bases). In germline, CDR1 is MNHNS, CDR2 SASEGT. The CDR3 sequence is 14 residues long. Deletions cut 1 base from V and 0 bases from J, with 7 bases between. In DNA, the CDR3 is TGTGCCAGCAGTGAAGTGGGACACTCCTACGAGCAGTACTTC. It codes for CASSEVGHSYEQYF.

This chain connects TRBV5-6 to TRBJ1-6; D remains unclear. CDR1 is SGHDT, CDR2 YYEEEE, per germline. The CDR3 length is 12 residues. V was trimmed by 1 base and J by 9 bases, leaving 5 bases between them. The CDR3 region has the DNA TGTGCCAGCAGCTTGATGGGTTCACCCCTCCACTTT. Its protein product is CASSLMGSPLHF. The whole variable domain, filled in from reference TRBV5-6 and TRBJ1-6, reads DAGVTQSPTHLIKTRGQQVTLRCSPKSGHDTVSWYQQALGQGPQFIFQYYEEEERQRGNFPDRFSGHQFPNYSSELNVNALLLGDSALYLCASSLMGSPLHFGNGTRLTVT.

This chain uses TRBV12-5 with TRBJ2-7; D not certain. The germline V gene encodes CDR1 LGHNT and CDR2 FRNRAP. This CDR3 is 13 amino acids long. V lost 1 base and J lost 6, with 10 bases in between. This chain's CDR3 is CASGLGSWGEQYF. The CDR3 bases are TGTGCTAGTGGTTTGGGGAGTTGGGGCGAGCAGTACTTC.